What follows are 25 T cell receptor beta chains derived from one specimen sequenced in a study of OX40 agonist ivuxolimab in advanced cancers. The data were produced by immunoSEQ multiplex PCR, yet TCRdb's version contains in-frame clones alone and is incomplete. Of around 70,000 clones listed, about 88% are singletons. The material sequenced was CD4+ or CD8+ T cells sorted from blood, taken in a trial of the OX40 agonist ivuxolimab. These TCRs come from an adult with an advanced solid tumor such as melanoma, head and neck, liver or kidney cancer.

CDR3 sequence reads: CASGRTGAGEKLFF. The CDR3 region has the DNA TGTGCCAGCGGACGGACAGGGGCGGGTGAAAAACTGTTTTTT. The chain joins TRBV7-8 to TRBJ1-4, with 9 positions matching TRBD1. The V gene's germline CDR1 is SGHVS and CDR2 FQNEAQ. The CDR3 has 14 residues. V trimming: 8 bases; J trimming: 7 bases; junction bases outside the gene matches: 8. The full variable domain, rest sourced from reference TRBV7-8 and TRBJ1-4, is GAGVSQSPRYKVAKRGQDVALRCDPISGHVSLFWYQQALGQGPEFLTYFQNEAQLDKSGLPSDRFFAERPEGSVSTLKIQRTQQEDSAVYLCASGRTGAGEKLFFGSGTQLSVL.

The V gene is TRBV5-8, the J gene TRBJ2-2; TRBD1 matches at 11 bases. V shed 3 bases and J 5 bases; nucleotides not matched to a gene: 9. The CDR3 spans 17 residues. Per germline, CDR1 SGHTS and CDR2 YDEGEE. CDR3 DNA: TGTGCCAGCAGCTCGGGACAGGGGGAGAGGGGAACCGGGGAGCTGTTTTTT. Translation gives CASSSGQGERGTGELFF.

The chain has TRBV6-6 and TRBJ1-4, with D perhaps TRBD1 (6 bases). The CDR3 consists of 15 residues. Looked up from germline, CDR1 is MNHNY and CDR2 is SVGAGI (reference sequence). Between the trimmed V and J ends, which lost 6 bases and 8 bases, there was a span of 19 bases. For the CDR3, the DNA is TGTGCCAGCAGAGACCGGACAGACGGTGGGGAAAAACTGTTTTTT. Protein sequence: CASRDRTDGGEKLFF.

The chain joins TRBV7-9 to TRBJ1-5; TRBD1 agrees at 8 bases. The CDR3 contains 16 residues. Germline lookup yields CDR1 SEHNR and CDR2 FQNEAQ (reference sequence). V gave up 3 bases and J gave up 6 bases; unmatched junction bases: 10. CDR3 coding DNA: TGTGCCAGCAGCTTGGACAGCGGACAGGGTGGTCAGCCCCAGCATTTT. As protein: CASSLDSGQGGQPQHF.

This chain's CDR3 is CATSRDMTESINYGYTF. The CDR3, as DNA: TGTGCCACCAGCAGAGATATGACGGAATCCATTAACTATGGCTACACCTTC. The V call is TRBV15, the J call TRBJ1-2; D remains ambiguous. In germline, CDR1 is LNHNV, CDR2 YYDKDF (reference sequence). The CDR3 loop spans 17 amino acids. Deletions cut 0 bases from V and 1 base from J, with 15 bases between.

This chain joins TRBV27 and TRBJ2-5; TRBD2 might be the D (7 bases). The DNA end is a closer match to TRBJ2-7, so the J assignment may be wrong. CDR3 size: 13 residues. Germline loops: CDR1 MNHEY, CDR2 SMNVEV (reference sequence). Written as DNA, the CDR3 is TGTGCCATCTCTCGGGGAGGGGGTAGCGAGCAGTACTTC. Amino acids: CAISRGGGSEQYF.

In nucleotides, the CDR3 is TGTGCCAGCAGTATACAGGGTAGGCACGAGCAGTACTTC. Encoded protein: CASSIQGRHEQYF. The chain couples TRBV2 to TRBJ2-7; tentative D call: TRBD1 (6 bases). The CDR3 runs to 13 residues. V gave up 5 bases and J gave up 5 bases, with 13 bases separating them. CDR1 is SNHLY, CDR2 FYNNEI, per germline.

The rearrangement links TRBV4-3 to TRBJ1-3; D is perhaps TRBD1 (6 bases). The CDR3 runs 14 residues. V was cut by 3 bases and J by 6 bases, with 12 bases left in between. Looked up from germline, CDR1 is LGHNA and CDR2 is YSLEER. The CDR3 nucleotides read TGCGCCAGCAGCCACCCGGGACAATCAAACACCATATATTTT. It yields the protein CASSHPGQSNTIYF.

The rearrangement links TRBV5-1 to TRBJ2-1; maybe TRBD1 (6 bases). This CDR3 spans 14 amino acids. CDR1 is SGHRS, CDR2 YFSETQ, per germline. V was clipped by 7 bases and J by 0 bases, with 11 bases between them. The CDR3 region is CASRPDSSYNEQFF. In DNA form, the CDR3 reads TGCGCCAGCCGGCCGGACAGCTCCTACAATGAGCAGTTCTTC.

This sequence joins TRBV5-6 and TRBJ1-4, with no clear D. The CDR3 has 14 residues. Germline CDR1 reads SGHDT; CDR2 reads YYEEEE. Deletions cut 2 bases from V and 2 bases from J, with 7 bases between. The CDR3 region has the DNA TGTGCCAGCAGCTTCGCCCTGACTAATGAAAAACTGTTTTTT. Protein: CASSFALTNEKLFF.

The rearrangement uses TRBV5-1 and TRBJ2-5; the D gene is possibly TRBD2 (6 bases). The CDR3 is 14 amino acids. Germline V lookup: CDR1 SGHRS, CDR2 YFSETQ. Between the trimmed V and J ends, which lost 1 base and 3 bases, there was a span of 10 bases. CDR3 region: CASSLTSRKETQYF. CDR3 sequence (DNA): TGCGCCAGCAGCTTGACTAGCAGGAAAGAGACCCAGTACTTC.

The chain links TRBV9 to TRBJ2-7, with 7 bases identical to TRBD1. CDR1 and CDR2 from the germline V gene are SGDLS and YYNGEE. The CDR3 has 14 amino acids. With V trimmed by 4 bases and J by 6 bases, 10 bases remained unmatched. CDR3 amino acids: CASSPNRGQGEQYF. The CDR3 DNA reads TGTGCCAGCAGCCCTAACAGGGGTCAGGGCGAGCAGTACTTC.

The CDR3 DNA sequence: TGTGCCAGCACCGGGAGGTGGGAGGGTGAAAAACTGTTTTTT. Encoded protein: CASTGRWEGEKLFF. The V gene is TRBV28, the J gene TRBJ1-4; no definite D call. CDR3 length: 14 residues. V was trimmed by 7 bases and J by 7 bases, leaving 16 bases between them. Germline loops: CDR1 MDHEN, CDR2 SYDVKM.

V is TRBV2 and J is TRBJ1-1; possible D gene TRBD1, 6 bases. The CDR3 length is 14 residues. V was clipped by 4 bases and J by 5 bases, with 14 bases between them. The germline V gene has CDR1 SNHLY and CDR2 FYNNEI. In DNA, the CDR3 is TGTGCCAGCAGTGTTGGTCAGGGGTGGACTGAAGCTTTCTTT. This translates into CASSVGQGWTEAFF.

V and J are TRBV7-9 and TRBJ1-1; TRBD1 might be the D (6 bases). The germline V gene encodes CDR1 SEHNR and CDR2 FQNEAQ (reference sequence). Trimming took off 3 bases at V and 1 base at J, with 15 bases between the two ends. This CDR3 has 16 residues. The CDR3 DNA follows: TGTGCCAGCAGCTTTAATTGGGGGGCTCGGAACACTGAAGCTTTCTTT. Translated, it gives CASSFNWGARNTEAFF. The full variable domain, with the rest looked up from reference TRBV7-9 and TRBJ1-1, is DTGVSQNPRHKITKRGQNVTFRCDPISEHNRLYWYRQTLGQGPEFLTYFQNEAQLEKSRLLSDRFSAERPKGSFSTLEIQRTEQGDSAMYLCASSFNWGARNTEAFFGQGTRLTVV.

This clone has only a few counts. The chain uses TRBV5-1 and TRBJ2-3, with a tentative D call TRBD1 (6 bases). Germline V CDR1 and CDR2: SGHRS, YFSETQ. This CDR3 has 16 amino acids. V lost 4 bases and J lost 3, with 18 bases in between. The CDR3 is CASSLWGQAQTDTQYF. Here the CDR3 DNA reads TGCGCCAGCAGCCTGTGGGGGCAGGCTCAAACAGATACGCAGTATTTT.

The chain recombines TRBV6-5 with TRBJ1-2; D is unclear. V dropped 0 bases and J dropped 8 bases, with 13 bases sitting between them. Per germline, CDR1 MNHEY and CDR2 SVGAGI. The CDR3 is made up of 14 amino acids. CDR3 sequence (DNA): TGTGCCAGCAGTTACTCGAGAGTGACGGGCGGCTACACCTTC. Protein product: CASSYSRVTGGYTF.

The rearrangement joins TRBV6-1 to TRBJ2-5; no clear D gene. This CDR3 is built from 14 residues. Per the germline V gene, CDR1 is MNHNS and CDR2 is SASEGT. Trimming pared 8 bases from V and 4 bases from J, leaving 17 bases between. CDR3: CASCGKYRGETQYF. CDR3 nucleotide sequence: TGTGCCAGCTGTGGGAAATATCGTGGAGAGACCCAGTACTTC.

J is TRBJ1-6 and V is TRBV7-3, with 10 bases aligning to TRBD1. Trimming at V came to 4 bases and at J to 10 bases, leaving 10 bases not matched to a gene. Germline V gene sequence: CDR1 SGHTA, CDR2 FQGTGA. The CDR3 consists of 16 residues. The CDR3 protein is CASSSRDRGLGSPLHF. The CDR3 DNA reads as TGTGCCAGCAGCTCCCGGGACAGGGGTTTGGGATCACCCCTCCACTTT.

Turning to this clone: Relative to the germline gene, one junction end is altered; a read error may explain this. The V and J genes are TRBV4-1 and TRBJ2-7; D might be TRBD1 (6 bases). Germline V gives CDR1 MGHRA, CDR2 YSYEKL. This CDR3 comprises 12 residues. The DNA for the CDR3 is TGCGCCAGCAGCCCCCGGCCCCCCGGACAGCCGTTC. Residues: CASSPRPPGQPF.

The genes are TRBV5-1 and TRBJ2-7, with 9 nucleotides matching TRBD1. Germline V gene lookup returns CDR1 SGHRS and CDR2 YFSETQ. The V segment lost 4 bases and the J segment 5 bases; nucleotides outside the gene matches: 4. This CDR3 is 13 amino acids long. CDR3 sequence: CASSLGTGHEQYF. As DNA, the CDR3 is TGCGCCAGCAGCCTGGGGACAGGGCACGAGCAGTACTTC.

The CDR3 spells CASKDFSYEQYF. Here the CDR3 DNA reads TGTGCCAGCAAGGACTTCTCCTACGAGCAGTACTTC. V gene TRBV6-6 combines with J gene TRBJ2-7; tentatively, D is TRBD2 (5 bases). The germline V and J ends were trimmed by 7 bases and 0 bases, with 7 bases remaining between them. Germline CDR1 MNHNY, CDR2 SVGAGI (reference sequence). This CDR3 has 12 amino acids.

The chain carries TRBV9 and TRBJ2-5; 7 bases fit TRBD1. The V gene's germline CDR1 is SGDLS and CDR2 YYNGEE. With 1 base clipped from V and 5 bases from J, the junction kept 23 bases outside the gene matches. CDR3 size: 20 residues. CDR3 nucleotide sequence: TGTGCCAGCAGCGTAAGATCCTCACAAAGAGGGGGCGGACCCAAGGAGACCCAGTACTTC. It codes for CASSVRSSQRGGGPKETQYF. Full variable domain (rest looked up from reference TRBV9 and TRBJ2-5): DSGVTQTPKHLITATGQRVTLRCSPRSGDLSVYWYQQSLDQGLQFLIQYYNGEERAKGNILERFSAQQFPDLHSELNLSSLELGDSALYFCASSVRSSQRGGGPKETQYFGPGTRLLVL.

The chain employs TRBV11-2 and TRBJ2-3; 7 bases are shared with TRBD1. After removal of 3 bases from V and 1 base from J, the junction contained 1 base not matched to a gene. Germline values: CDR1 SGHAT, CDR2 FQNNGV. This CDR3 is 14 amino acids long. CDR3 residues: CASSFDRGTDTQYF. In DNA, the CDR3 is TGTGCCAGCAGCTTCGACAGGGGCACAGATACGCAGTATTTT.

The chain uses TRBV6-1 and TRBJ1-2; D unclear. This CDR3 is built from 13 residues. V was cut by 7 bases and J by 0 bases, with 9 bases left in between. The germline CDR1 and CDR2 sequences are MNHNS and SASEGT. The CDR3 loop is CASTTRTNYGYTF. Here the CDR3 DNA reads TGTGCCAGCACGACGCGTACTAACTATGGCTACACCTTC.